This record looks at one TCR beta chain sequence and its context. No antigen is known for it. V dropped 5 bases and J dropped 0 bases, with 11 bases sitting between them. Looked up from germline, CDR1 is GTSNPN and CDR2 is SVGIG (reference sequence). The CDR3 has 13 residues. TCRdb reanalysed the 5' RACE reads using MiXCR and keeps one entry per CDR3 protein. Of approximately 350,000 distinct CDR3 sequences in the sample, about 20% were seen once. The data belong to a study of CD8 T cells in ankylosing spondylitis. Findings of the study overall: Previously reported in reactive arthritis synovial fluid and blood were some of the motif variants.

This sequence joins TRBV30 and TRBJ2-7; D is tentatively TRBD1 or TRBD2 (5 bases each). Sequenced input: blood, either unsorted or a sorted T cell fraction (not recorded which). This receptor was taken from a male donor with ankylosing spondylitis or in good health (not recorded which). In nucleotides, the CDR3 is TGTGCCTGGGGGGACGGGGCCTCCTACGAGCAGTACTTC. Translation: CAWGDGASYEQYF. Complete variable domain (other parts from reference TRBV30 and TRBJ2-7): SQTIHQWPATLVQPVGSPLSLECTVEGTSNPNLYWYRQAAGRGLQLLFYSVGIGQISSEVPQNLSASRPQDRQFILSSKKLLLSDSGFYLCAWGDGASYEQYFGPGTRLTVT.